The 10 T cell receptor beta chains below come from one sample, sequenced in a study of blood T cell repertoires in COVID-19. The assay was immunoSEQ multiplex PCR, and TCRdb's table has in-frame clones only and misses some. The table has around 200,000 clones, approximately 90% seen once; the top ten hold roughly 0.82%. Sequences were obtained from PBMCs or T cells enriched from blood (not recorded which). All receptors derive from a young woman who had recovered from COVID-19.

The chain recombines TRBV18 with TRBJ2-5; D not certain. The V gene lost 2 bases and the J gene lost 6 bases, with 7 bases spanning the gap. Per germline, CDR1 KGHSH and CDR2 LQKENI. There are 12 residues in the CDR3. The DNA for the CDR3 is TGTGCCAGCTCACCAGAGGAGAAGACCCAGTACTTC. Translating gives CASSPEEKTQYF.

The chain uses TRBV5-1 and TRBJ2-3, with D possibly matching TRBD2 (6 bases). Germline V gene data show CDR1 as SGHRS and CDR2 as YFSETQ. The CDR3 extends over 15 amino acids. Deletions cut 0 bases from V and 2 bases from J, with 10 bases between. The CDR3 region has the DNA TGCGCCAGCAGCTTGGCAAGCGGGCCCACAGATACGCAGTATTTT. Its protein product is CASSLASGPTDTQYF. Full variable domain (outside the CDR3, taken from reference TRBV5-1 and TRBJ2-3): KAGVTQTPRYLIKTRGQQVTLSCSPISGHRSVSWYQQTPGQGLQFLFEYFSETQRNKGNFPGRFSGRQFSNSRSEMNVSTLELGDSALYLCASSLASGPTDTQYFGPGTRLTVL.

The chain carries TRBV12-3 or TRBV12-4 and TRBJ2-1, with a weak D call TRBD2 (6 bases). V lost 8 bases, J lost 10 bases, and 15 bases lay in between. The CDR3 is 12 amino acids. The CDR3 reads CASHIRRGEQFF. The CDR3 DNA reads TGTGCCAGCCACATTCGGCGGGGAGAGCAGTTCTTC.

This clone has just one count. This chain uses TRBV25-1 with TRBJ1-2, with D unclear. The CDR3 is 15 residues long. V lost 4 bases and J lost 4, with 16 bases in between. Looked up from germline, CDR1 is MGHDK and CDR2 is SYGVNS. The CDR3 sequence is CASSARAADSYGYTF. The CDR3 nucleotides are TGTGCCAGCAGTGCCCGAGCAGCTGACTCCTATGGCTACACCTTC.

The chain is built from TRBV9 and TRBJ1-3; 7 nucleotides align to TRBD1. The germline V gene has CDR1 SGDLS and CDR2 YYNGEE. V lost 1 base, J lost 4 bases, and 8 bases stayed unmatched. This CDR3 has 16 residues. CDR3 DNA sequence: TGTGCCAGCAGCGTACAACCGACAGGGTACGGAAACACCATATATTTT. It codes for CASSVQPTGYGNTIYF. The full variable domain, with the rest looked up from reference TRBV9 and TRBJ1-3, is DSGVTQTPKHLITATGQRVTLRCSPRSGDLSVYWYQQSLDQGLQFLIQYYNGEERAKGNILERFSAQQFPDLHSELNLSSLELGDSALYFCASSVQPTGYGNTIYFGEGSWLTVV.

V usage is TRBV28 and J usage is TRBJ1-2; D may be TRBD1 (6 bases). Germline assignment: CDR1 MDHEN and CDR2 SYDVKM. The CDR3 length is 12 residues. Trimming left V 3 bases short and J 7 bases short, with 9 bases between. CDR3 coding DNA: TGTGCCAGCAGTTTTAACAGGGTTGGCTACACCTTC. Its translation is CASSFNRVGYTF.

A single count supports this clone. CDR3 protein: CASSKGTKAFF. CDR3 bases: TGTGCCAGCAGCAAAGGAACTAAAGCTTTCTTT. This chain links TRBV21-1 with TRBJ1-1. TRBV21-1 is flagged as a pseudogene. The CDR3 covers 11 residues.

The chain combines TRBV6-5 with TRBJ1-2; D is ambiguous. The germline CDR1 and CDR2 sequences are MNHEY and SVGAGI. Between the trimmed V and J ends, which lost 2 bases and 4 bases, there was a span of 8 bases. The CDR3 contains 13 residues. CDR3 loop: CASSYEGFYGYTF. CDR3 sequence (DNA): TGTGCCAGCAGTTACGAGGGTTTCTATGGCTACACCTTC.

The rearrangement links TRBV3-1 (or the pseudogene TRBV3-2) to TRBJ2-1; a weak D match, TRBD1 (5 bases). V was clipped by 0 bases and J by 7 bases, with 16 bases between them. The germline CDR1 and CDR2 sequences are LGHDT and YNNKEL (reference sequence). The CDR3 sequence is 16 residues long. The CDR3 region is CASSQDLGVVQNEQFF. CDR3 bases: TGTGCCAGCAGCCAAGATTTAGGGGTAGTACAGAATGAGCAGTTCTTC.

The chain uses TRBV6-5 and TRBJ2-2; D may be TRBD2 (6 bases). The CDR3 loop spans 14 amino acids. V was cut by 11 bases and J by 2 bases, with 15 bases left in between. The V gene's germline CDR1 is MNHEY and CDR2 SVGAGI. The CDR3 reads CALKSSVNTGELFF. CDR3 coding DNA: TGTGCCTTGAAGTCTAGCGTAAACACCGGGGAGCTGTTTTTT.